This TCR beta chain appears in the sequencing data of a study of early T cells in non-severe SARS-CoV-2 infection. As for the study in general: With bulk RNA from unsorted whole blood as input, sequencing yielded unpaired chains.

Attached unique molecular identifiers marked individual cDNA molecules. A single record per CDR3 protein comes from TCRdb applying MiXCR to the 5' RACE reads. The table lists 85,000 to 100,000 distinct CDR3 sequences, approximately 11% of them singletons. CDR3 length equals 13 residues. Trimming stripped 3 bases from V and 2 bases from J, with 7 bases between. The germline CDR1 and CDR2 sequences are SQVTM and ANQGSEA. The chain links TRBV29-1 to TRBJ2-2; D gene unclear. The receptor was isolated from an adult who was a healthcare worker with PCR-confirmed SARS-CoV-2 infection or an uninfected control (not recorded which). Sequenced here: whole blood, sampled at baseline. CDR3 nucleotide sequence: TGCAGCGTTGAGTCTGGAAACACCGGGGAGCTGTTTTTT. Translation gives CSVESGNTGELFF.